Listed here are 18 T cell receptor beta chains from one sample, sequenced in a study of cytomegalovirus exposure and HLA in healthy donors. 13 Jbeta primers and 60 Vbeta primers were used for the PCR. Data came from immunoSEQ multiplex PCR; TCRdb stores just in-frame clones and leaves some out. The sample lists 75,000 to 90,000 clones, 75% to 90% occurring once. Material: PBMCs. Receptors originate from a man in his forties in good health and CMV-seropositive.

The chain joins TRBV28 to TRBJ2-1; 11 positions agree with TRBD2. V shed 0 bases, J shed 0 bases, and the junction held 7 bases outside the gene matches. The CDR3 covers 19 residues. Germline CDR1 reads MDHEN; CDR2 reads SYDVKM. CDR3 in amino acids: CASSLWRLAGINSYNEQFF. The CDR3 DNA reads TGTGCCAGCAGTTTATGGCGACTAGCGGGAATCAACTCCTACAATGAGCAGTTCTTC.

This clone was detected a few times. This chain connects TRBV5-1 to TRBJ1-4, with 8 bases fitting TRBD1. Trimming removed 0 bases from V and 1 base from J; junction bases left unmatched: 2. Germline V lookup: CDR1 SGHRS, CDR2 YFSETQ. The CDR3 has 16 residues. The CDR3 loop reads CASSLGGTGTNEKLFF. DNA for the CDR3: TGCGCCAGCAGCTTGGGGGGGACAGGAACTAATGAAAAACTGTTTTTT.

The V gene is TRBV28, the J gene TRBJ2-1, with 8 bases lining up with TRBD2. J lost 3 bases, V lost 5 bases, and 6 bases had no gene match. Germline assignment: CDR1 MDHEN and CDR2 SYDVKM. CDR3 length equals 15 residues. The CDR3, as DNA: TGTGCCAGCAGTCCTAGCGGGTTCATCTACAATGAGCAGTTCTTC. As protein: CASSPSGFIYNEQFF.

The V call is TRBV6-1, the J call TRBJ2-3; 7 bases agree with TRBD2. V gave up 7 bases and J gave up 0 bases; unmatched junction bases: 4. CDR3 length: 14 amino acids. Germline loops: CDR1 MNHNS, CDR2 SASEGT. The CDR3 region is CASILALSTDTQYF. The CDR3 DNA reads as TGTGCCAGCATACTAGCGCTTAGCACAGATACGCAGTATTTT.

The rearrangement uses TRBV7-9 and TRBJ2-5; D remains ambiguous. The V end lost 0 bases, the J end lost 1 base, and 15 bases lay between the germline ends. In germline, CDR1 is SEHNR, CDR2 FQNEAQ (reference sequence). CDR3 length: 17 amino acids. CDR3 sequence: CASSLAPTFSIQETQYF. The CDR3 nucleotides read TGTGCCAGCAGCTTAGCCCCCACCTTTTCTATCCAAGAGACCCAGTACTTC.

CDR3 protein: CASSRFVGGREETQYF. In DNA form, the CDR3 reads TGTGCCAGCAGTCGTTTTGTAGGAGGCCGTGAAGAGACCCAGTACTTC. The chain employs TRBV27 and TRBJ2-5, with D possibly matching TRBD2 (5 bases). Germline V CDR1 and CDR2: MNHEY, SMNVEV (reference sequence). The ends were cut back, 5 bases at V and 3 bases at J, with 19 bases in the middle. The CDR3 length is 16 residues.

The chain carries TRBV12-5 and TRBJ1-5; 8 nucleotides agree with TRBD1. The J segment lost 6 bases and the V segment lost 5 bases, leaving 12 bases of the junction unmatched. The CDR3 length is 16 residues. The germline CDR1 and CDR2 sequences are LGHNT and FRNRAP. CDR3: CASGAYTTGELQPQHF. The CDR3 DNA reads as TGTGCTAGTGGTGCCTATACGACAGGGGAGCTTCAGCCCCAGCATTTT.

The chain is built from TRBV14 and TRBJ2-5; TRBD2 agrees at 11 bases. The CDR3 length is 18 residues. Germline assignment: CDR1 SGHDN and CDR2 FVKESK. V was clipped by 4 bases and J by 7 bases; unmatched bases: 17. DNA for the CDR3: TGTGCCAGCAGCCGAACGCCCCTAGCGGGGGGCCCTAGAGGGACCCAGTACTTC. As protein: CASSRTPLAGGPRGTQYF.

This chain uses TRBV4-1 with TRBJ1-1; 8 bases map to TRBD1. The CDR3 runs to 16 residues. Germline CDR1 is MGHRA and CDR2 is YSYEKL. V dropped 4 bases and J dropped 1; count of bases not matched to a gene: 8. The CDR3, as DNA: TGCGCCAGCAGCCTTAGACAGGGGCTGCAGAACACTGAAGCTTTCTTT. Amino acid sequence: CASSLRQGLQNTEAFF.

This chain connects TRBV19 to TRBJ2-3; 9 nucleotides line up with TRBD2. Per the germline V gene, CDR1 is LNHDA and CDR2 is SQIVND (reference sequence). V shed 7 bases and J 4 bases; nucleotides not matched to a gene: 12. The length of the CDR3 is 16 residues. CDR3 in amino acids: CASTKASGKWADTQYF. As DNA, the CDR3 is TGTGCCAGTACTAAGGCTAGCGGGAAATGGGCAGATACGCAGTATTTT.

This clone was counted between two and nine times. The genes are TRBV2 and TRBJ2-5; D gene uncertain. The CDR3 length is 12 residues. Trimming took off 2 bases at V and 5 bases at J, with 6 bases between the two ends. The V gene's germline CDR1 is SNHLY and CDR2 FYNNEI. The chain's CDR3 is CASSELLETQYF. The CDR3 bases are TGTGCCAGCAGTGAACTTTTGGAGACCCAGTACTTC.

The DNA for the CDR3 is TGCAGTGTTCTCGGTGGCTACGAGCAGTACTTC. It translates to CSVLGGYEQYF. The genes are TRBV20-1 and TRBJ2-7; the D is unclear. Trimming took off 7 bases at V and 3 bases at J, with 10 bases between the two ends. The CDR3 sequence is 11 residues long. The germline V gene encodes CDR1 DFQATT and CDR2 SNEGSKA (reference sequence).

The genes are TRBV4-2 and TRBJ1-6, with a weak D call TRBD1 (5 bases). The germline V and J ends were trimmed by 3 bases and 6 bases, with 15 bases remaining between them. CDR3 length equals 16 residues. Germline V lookup: CDR1 LGHNA, CDR2 YNFKEQ. The CDR3 nucleotides read TGTGCCAGCAGCCAGAACGGGGGGTCTGGTAATTCACCCCTCCACTTT. This codes for CASSQNGGSGNSPLHF.

V is TRBV11-2 and J is TRBJ2-2; D uncertain. Germline assignment: CDR1 SGHAT and CDR2 FQNNGV. This CDR3 is 13 amino acids long. V shed 2 bases and J shed 4 bases, with 5 bases lying between them. CDR3 sequence reads: CASSLSGTGELFF. CDR3 nucleotide sequence: TGTGCCAGCAGCTTATCGGGCACCGGGGAGCTGTTTTTT.

In DNA, the CDR3 is TGTGCCAGTAGTCCATCCCCAGGGGTCGGAAACACCATATATTTT. It codes for CASSPSPGVGNTIYF. The chain is built from TRBV19 and TRBJ1-3; tentative D call: TRBD1 (6 bases). The CDR3 totals 15 residues. CDR1 and CDR2 (germline): LNHDA, SQIVND (reference sequence). V was cut by 5 bases and J by 4 bases, with 15 bases left in between.

DNA of the CDR3: TGTGCCAGCAGTGTCCGGGCCAGGGGGTTTCAGCCCCAGCATTTT. It specifies CASSVRARGFQPQHF. The chain has TRBV2 and TRBJ1-5; 7 bases map to TRBD1. This CDR3 contains 15 residues. The trim removed 4 bases at V and 6 bases at J, leaving 9 bases unmatched. Per germline, CDR1 SNHLY and CDR2 FYNNEI.

The chain recombines TRBV5-1 with TRBJ1-4; 8 bases fit TRBD1. V shed 5 bases and J 5 bases; nucleotides not matched to a gene: 14. The CDR3 loop spans 17 amino acids. Germline CDR1 reads SGHRS; CDR2 reads YFSETQ. The CDR3 loop reads CASRQSSGGRGNEKLFF. The CDR3 nucleotides are TGCGCCAGCAGACAAAGCTCAGGGGGCCGCGGGAATGAAAAACTGTTTTTT.

This chain links TRBV9 with TRBJ1-3; weak D call: TRBD1 (6 bases). Germline CDR1 SGDLS, CDR2 YYNGEE. V was trimmed by 0 bases and J by 10 bases, leaving 8 bases between them. This CDR3 has 12 amino acids. CDR3 coding DNA: TGTGCCAGCAGCGTAGAGGGGGGGACCATATATTTT. It translates to CASSVEGGTIYF.